This T cell receptor (beta chain) was captured in a study of T cell responses to AZD1222 COVID-19 vaccine. Turning to the study itself: Second doses that came at about 4 or about 12 weeks were put together.

TCRdb's copy holds only in-frame clones and misses some; the assay was immunoSEQ multiplex PCR. The sample lists around 170,000 clones, less than 95% seen once, with about 4.5% in the top ten. This clone was recorded once. There are 13 residues in the CDR3. Trimming pared 5 bases from V and 2 bases from J, leaving 8 bases between. Germline V CDR1 and CDR2: SNHLY, FYNNEI. The sequences come from peripheral blood, collected on day 0 of AZD1222 vaccination. The TCR comes from an adult in good health. This sequence joins TRBV2 and TRBJ2-3; D gene ambiguous. The CDR3, as DNA: TGTGCCAGCAGTACCGAAATCACAGATACGCAGTATTTT. This encodes CASSTEITDTQYF.